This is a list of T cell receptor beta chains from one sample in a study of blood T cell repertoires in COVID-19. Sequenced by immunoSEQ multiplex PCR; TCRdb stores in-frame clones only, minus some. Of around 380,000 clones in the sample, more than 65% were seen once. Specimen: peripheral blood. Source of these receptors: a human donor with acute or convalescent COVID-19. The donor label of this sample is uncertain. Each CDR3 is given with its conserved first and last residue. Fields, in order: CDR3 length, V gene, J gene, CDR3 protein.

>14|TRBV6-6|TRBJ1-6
CASSPGRDNSPLHF
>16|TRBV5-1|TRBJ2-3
CASSLGARVGTDTQYF
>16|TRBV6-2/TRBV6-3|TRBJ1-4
CASSPSGTGWRGKLFF
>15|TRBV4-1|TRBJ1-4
CASSHVDYRSEKLFF
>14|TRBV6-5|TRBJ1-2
CASSYVGLRDGYTF
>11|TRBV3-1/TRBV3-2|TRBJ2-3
CASSHLDTQYF
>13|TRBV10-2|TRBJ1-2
CASSVAGGYGYTF
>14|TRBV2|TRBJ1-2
CASTVSQGLYGYTF
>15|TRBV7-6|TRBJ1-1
CASSLSGRTNTEAFF
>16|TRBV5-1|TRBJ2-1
CASSRTSGSSYNEQFF
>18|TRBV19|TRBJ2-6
CASSIFPGQRSGANVLTF
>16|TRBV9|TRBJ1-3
CASSPRQGARGNTIYF
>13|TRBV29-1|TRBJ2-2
CSASYFDTGELFF
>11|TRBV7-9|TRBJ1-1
CASSSGLRAFF
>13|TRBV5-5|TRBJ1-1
CASSSNVNTEAFF
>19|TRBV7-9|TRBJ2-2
CASSFTGTGGIRTQSELFF
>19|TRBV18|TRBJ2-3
CASSPRKTSGGSSTDTQYF
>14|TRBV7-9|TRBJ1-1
CASSIGTGNTEAFF
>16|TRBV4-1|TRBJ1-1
CASSQRTTGGNTEAFF
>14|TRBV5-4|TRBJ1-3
CASSEGQLGNTIYF
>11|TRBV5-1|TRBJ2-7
CASSLSREQYF
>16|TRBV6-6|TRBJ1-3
CASRGGERSSGNTIYF
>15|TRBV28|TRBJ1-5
CASCVSTGSYQPQHF
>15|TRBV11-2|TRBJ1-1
CASRRPGGFNTEAFF